This TCR beta chain derives from a study of T cell responses to AZD1222 COVID-19 vaccine. Study-wide context: The analysis combined second doses at about 4 or about 12 weeks.

Study-level results: A mostly white British donor set with more females was recruited, and clonal diversity was possibly underestimated. At study baseline, merely over 5 AZD1222 recipients were seropositive. Across spike, vaccine-associated CD4 TCRs were found, dominant at 160-218 and 743-854.

This table comes from immunoSEQ multiplex PCR, and its TCRdb copy is limited to in-frame clones, with some not included. This table holds 120,000 or so clones, around 80% found once. Note on this clone: As yet, its antigen is unknown.

The CDR3 is 14 amino acids. The V and J ends lost 1 base and 3 bases respectively, with 7 bases between them. Germline assignment: CDR1 SGHVS and CDR2 FQNEAQ. The receptor's source is an adult in good health. The sequenced sample was peripheral blood, obtained on day 0 of AZD1222 vaccination. The chain uses TRBV7-8 and TRBJ1-5; the D gene is possibly TRBD1 (6 bases). The CDR3 sequence is CASSLGTVNQPQHF. CDR3 in DNA: TGTGCCAGCAGCTTAGGGACAGTCAATCAGCCCCAGCATTTT.